This T cell receptor (beta chain) derives from a study of cytomegalovirus exposure and HLA in healthy donors. Study observations and caveats: Follow-up analysis seemed to connect common viral pathogens with several of the most significant clusters identified.

A multiplex PCR was run with 60 Vbeta primers and 13 Jbeta primers. Measured with immunoSEQ multiplex PCR; TCRdb has only the in-frame clones, and not every one. The sample includes about 190,000 clones, about 81% of them seen just once. Comment on this clone: Its antigen is as yet unknown.

The sample consisted of PBMCs. This TCR came from a man aged 18 to 30 in good health and CMV-seronegative.

The CDR3 spells CAWSVLFGQGGLAGGETQYF. CDR3 in DNA: TGTGCCTGGAGTGTACTCTTTGGACAGGGAGGACTAGCGGGAGGAGAGACCCAGTACTTC. The gene calls are TRBV30 and TRBJ2-5; 14 positions match TRBD2. This CDR3 has 20 amino acids. CDR1 and CDR2 from the germline V gene are GTSNPN and SVGIG (reference sequence). V gave up 0 bases and J gave up 4 bases; unmatched junction bases: 16.